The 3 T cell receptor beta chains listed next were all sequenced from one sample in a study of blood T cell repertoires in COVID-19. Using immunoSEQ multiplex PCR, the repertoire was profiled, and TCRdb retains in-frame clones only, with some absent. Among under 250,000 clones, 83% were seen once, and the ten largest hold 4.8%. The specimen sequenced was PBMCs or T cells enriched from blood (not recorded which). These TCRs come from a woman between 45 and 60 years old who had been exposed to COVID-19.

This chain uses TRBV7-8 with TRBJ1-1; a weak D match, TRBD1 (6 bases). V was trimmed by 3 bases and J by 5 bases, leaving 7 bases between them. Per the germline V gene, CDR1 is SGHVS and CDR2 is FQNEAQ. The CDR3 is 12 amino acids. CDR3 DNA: TGTGCCAGCAGCTTTCAGGGGACTGAAGCTTTCTTT. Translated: CASSFQGTEAFF. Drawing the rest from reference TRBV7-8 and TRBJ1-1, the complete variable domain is GAGVSQSPRYKVAKRGQDVALRCDPISGHVSLFWYQQALGQGPEFLTYFQNEAQLDKSGLPSDRFFAERPEGSVSTLKIQRTQQEDSAVYLCASSFQGTEAFFGQGTRLTVV.

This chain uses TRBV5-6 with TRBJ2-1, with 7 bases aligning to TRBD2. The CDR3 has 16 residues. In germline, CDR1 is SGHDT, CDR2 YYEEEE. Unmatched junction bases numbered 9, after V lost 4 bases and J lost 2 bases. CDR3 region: CASSTKAGQTYNEQFF. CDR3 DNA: TGTGCCAGCAGCACGAAAGCGGGGCAAACCTACAATGAGCAGTTCTTC.

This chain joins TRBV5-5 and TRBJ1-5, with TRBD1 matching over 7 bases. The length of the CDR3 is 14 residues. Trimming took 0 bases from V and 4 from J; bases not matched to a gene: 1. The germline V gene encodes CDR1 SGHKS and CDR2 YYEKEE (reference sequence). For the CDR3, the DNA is TGTGCCAGCAGCTTGGGGACAGGTAATCAGCCCCAGCATTTT. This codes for CASSLGTGNQPQHF.